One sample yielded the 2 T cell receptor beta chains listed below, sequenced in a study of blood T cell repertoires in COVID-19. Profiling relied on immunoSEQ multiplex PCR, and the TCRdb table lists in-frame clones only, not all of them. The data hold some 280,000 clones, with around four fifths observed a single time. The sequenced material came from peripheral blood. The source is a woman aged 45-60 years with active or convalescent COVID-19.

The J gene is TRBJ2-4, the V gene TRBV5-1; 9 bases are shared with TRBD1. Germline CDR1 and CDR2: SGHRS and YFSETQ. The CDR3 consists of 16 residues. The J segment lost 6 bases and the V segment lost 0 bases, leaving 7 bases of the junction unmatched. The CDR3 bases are TGCGCCAGCAGCTTGGGAGACAGGGGGATTACAAACATTCAGTACTTC. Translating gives CASSLGDRGITNIQYF.

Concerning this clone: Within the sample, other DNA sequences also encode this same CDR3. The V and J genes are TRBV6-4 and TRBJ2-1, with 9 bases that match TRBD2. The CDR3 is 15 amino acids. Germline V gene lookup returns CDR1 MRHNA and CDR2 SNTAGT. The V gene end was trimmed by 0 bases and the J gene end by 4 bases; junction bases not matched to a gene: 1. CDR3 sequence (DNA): TGTGCCAGCAGTGACTCTAGCGGGAGTTACAATGAGCAGTTCTTC. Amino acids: CASSDSSGSYNEQFF.